The clone carrying this T cell receptor (beta chain) was observed at least ten times. Its antigen is not known. CDR3 length equals 12 residues. V was clipped by 6 bases and J by 4 bases, with 9 bases between them. The data derive from a study of identical twins. TCRdb re-derived calls from the 5' RACE reads in MiXCR, one entry per CDR3 protein. The sample contains 400,000 to 600,000 distinct CDR3 sequences, about a fifth of which appear only once. Whole-study results and caveats: Zero-insertion analyses were open to partial confounding by invariant MAIT and iNKT cells.

The same sample was also used in a study of yellow fever vaccine responses in identical twins.

The receptor was derived from a woman younger than 35 in good health. The specimen sequenced was CD4+ T cells sorted from blood. The rearrangement joins TRBV12-3 or TRBV12-4 to TRBJ1-2; D gene unclear. CDR3 region: CASRGPIYGYTF. CDR3 DNA: TGTGCCAGCAGGGGCCCGATCTATGGCTACACCTTC.